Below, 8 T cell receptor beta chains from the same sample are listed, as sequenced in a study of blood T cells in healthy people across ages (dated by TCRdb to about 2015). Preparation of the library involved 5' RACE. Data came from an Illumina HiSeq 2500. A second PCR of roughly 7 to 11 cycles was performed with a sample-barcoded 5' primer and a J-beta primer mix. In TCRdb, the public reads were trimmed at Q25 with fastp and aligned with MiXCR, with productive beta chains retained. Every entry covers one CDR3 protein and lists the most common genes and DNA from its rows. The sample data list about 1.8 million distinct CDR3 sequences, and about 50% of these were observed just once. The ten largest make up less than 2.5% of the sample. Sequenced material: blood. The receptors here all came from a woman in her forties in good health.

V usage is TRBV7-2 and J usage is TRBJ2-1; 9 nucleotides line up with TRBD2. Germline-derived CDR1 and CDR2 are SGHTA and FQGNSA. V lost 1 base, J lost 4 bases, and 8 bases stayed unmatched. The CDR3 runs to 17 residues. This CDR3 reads CASSLVRLAATYNEQFF. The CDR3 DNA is TGTGCCAGCAGCTTAGTAAGACTAGCGGCTACATACAATGAGCAGTTCTTC.

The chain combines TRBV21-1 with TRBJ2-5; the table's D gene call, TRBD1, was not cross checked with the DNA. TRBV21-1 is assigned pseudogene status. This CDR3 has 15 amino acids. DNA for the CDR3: TGTGCCAGCAGCAAGGGTGGGACAGCCCAAGAGACCCAGTACTTC. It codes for CASSKGGTAQETQYF.

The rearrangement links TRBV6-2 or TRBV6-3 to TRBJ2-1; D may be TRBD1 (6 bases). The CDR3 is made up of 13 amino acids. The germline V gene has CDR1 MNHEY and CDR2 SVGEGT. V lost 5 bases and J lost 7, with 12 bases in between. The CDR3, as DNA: TGTGCCAGCAGTCCTGCAGGGGAGAATGAGCAGTTCTTC. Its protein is CASSPAGENEQFF.

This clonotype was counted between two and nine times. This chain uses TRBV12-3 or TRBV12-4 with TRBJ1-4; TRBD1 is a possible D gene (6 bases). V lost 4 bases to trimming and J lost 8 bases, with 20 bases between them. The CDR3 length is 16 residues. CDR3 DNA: TGTGCCAGCAGTTCTTGGACCCAGGGGATAGGAGAAAAACTGTTTTTT. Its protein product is CASSSWTQGIGEKLFF.

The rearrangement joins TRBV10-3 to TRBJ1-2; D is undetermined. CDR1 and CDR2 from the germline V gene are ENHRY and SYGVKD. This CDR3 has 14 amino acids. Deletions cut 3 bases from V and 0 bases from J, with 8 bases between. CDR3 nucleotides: TGTGCCATCAGTGAAGCAGGATCTAACTATGGCTACACCTTC. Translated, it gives CAISEAGSNYGYTF.

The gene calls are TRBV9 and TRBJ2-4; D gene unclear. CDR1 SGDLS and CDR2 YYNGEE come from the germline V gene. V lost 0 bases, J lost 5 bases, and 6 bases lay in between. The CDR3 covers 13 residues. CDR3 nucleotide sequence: TGTGCCAGCAGCGTAGGTTGGGAAAACATTCAGTACTTC. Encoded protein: CASSVGWENIQYF.

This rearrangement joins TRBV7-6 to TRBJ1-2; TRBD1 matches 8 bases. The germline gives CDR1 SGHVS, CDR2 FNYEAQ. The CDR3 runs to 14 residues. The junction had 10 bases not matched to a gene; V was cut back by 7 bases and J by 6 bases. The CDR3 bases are TGTGCCAGCAATCCTAGGACAGGGAAACATGGCTACACCTTC. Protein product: CASNPRTGKHGYTF.

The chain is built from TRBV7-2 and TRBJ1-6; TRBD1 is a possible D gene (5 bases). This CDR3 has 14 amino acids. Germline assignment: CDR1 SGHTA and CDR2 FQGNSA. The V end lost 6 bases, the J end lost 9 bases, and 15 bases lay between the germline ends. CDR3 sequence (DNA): TGTGCCAGCAGACTAGACAGTAGGTCTTCACCCCTCCACTTT. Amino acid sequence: CASRLDSRSSPLHF.